This T cell receptor (beta chain) was documented in a study of radiotherapy plus CTLA-4 blockade in lung cancer. Study details: Objective responses emerged in around 19% of patients, and 30% to 40% attained disease control.

Comment on this clone: Its antigen is not identified.

Treatment of patients with chemo-refractory metastatic non-small-cell lung cancer consisted of focal radiation plus CTLA-4 blockade with ipilimumab. Using immunoSEQ multiplex PCR, the repertoire was profiled, and TCRdb retains in-frame clones only, with some absent. The sample records 85,000 to 130,000 clones, about 83% being singletons. CDR1 LNHDA and CDR2 SQIVND come from the germline V gene (reference sequence). This CDR3 has 13 residues. V was pared by 3 bases and J by 4 bases, with 2 bases of the junction left unmatched. Study outcomes and limitations: In blood, early T cell clone dynamics reportedly predicted response best, together with interferon-beta. Radiotherapy with ipilimumab was followed by blood expansion of tumor-derived clones.

Here the sequenced sample was peripheral blood, taken from a patient treated with radiotherapy plus ipilimumab. The receptor's source is a human donor with non-small cell lung cancer that progressed on radiotherapy plus ipilimumab. Some clones in this sample may be carry-over from other donors' samples. The chain combines TRBV19 with TRBJ2-5; 7 positions match TRBD2. The CDR3 here is CASSIKRGETQYF. The DNA for the CDR3 is TGTGCCAGTAGTATCAAGCGGGGAGAGACCCAGTACTTC. Filled out from reference TRBV19 and TRBJ2-5, the complete variable domain reads DGGITQSPKYLFRKEGQNVTLSCEQNLNHDAMYWYRQDPGQGLRLIYYSQIVNDFQKGDIAEGYSVSREKKESFPLTVTSAQKNPTAFYLCASSIKRGETQYFGPGTRLLVL.